The source of this TCR beta chain is a study of T cell clusters in autoimmune cytopenias. Some 39,000 genome equivalents of blood DNA were amplified for TRB. TRB rearrangements were amplified by touch-down multiplex PCR with mixed TRB-A/B primers. Each CDR3 protein gets one entry in TCRdb, which reprocessed the multiplex PCR reads and gives no DNA. In all, the sample yields a few thousand distinct CDR3 sequences. Judged by frequency, this clonotype is medium-sized. CDR3 length equals 16 residues. CDR1 LNHDA and CDR2 SQIVND come from the germline V gene (reference sequence). The same specimen was also included in a second study, on T cell repertoires in aging, cancer and after chemotherapy.

The chain employs TRBV19 and TRBJ1-4; without DNA, the TCRdb call of TRBD1 cannot be checked. Sequencing was done on a sample of peripheral blood. This clonotype originated in a human donor in good health. CDR3 amino acids: CASTRVSQGKREKLFF.